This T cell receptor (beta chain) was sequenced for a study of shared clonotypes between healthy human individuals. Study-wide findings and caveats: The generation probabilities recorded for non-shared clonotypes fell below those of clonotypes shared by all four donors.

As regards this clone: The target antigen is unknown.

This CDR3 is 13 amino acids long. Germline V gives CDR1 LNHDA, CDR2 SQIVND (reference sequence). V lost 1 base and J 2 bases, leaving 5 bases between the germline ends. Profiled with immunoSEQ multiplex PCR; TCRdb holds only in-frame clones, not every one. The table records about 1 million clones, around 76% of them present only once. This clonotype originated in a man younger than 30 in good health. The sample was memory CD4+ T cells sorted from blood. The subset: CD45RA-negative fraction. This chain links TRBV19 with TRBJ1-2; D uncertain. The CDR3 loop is CASSIAPNYGYTF. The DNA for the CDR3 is TGTGCCAGTAGTATAGCACCCAACTATGGCTACACCTTC.